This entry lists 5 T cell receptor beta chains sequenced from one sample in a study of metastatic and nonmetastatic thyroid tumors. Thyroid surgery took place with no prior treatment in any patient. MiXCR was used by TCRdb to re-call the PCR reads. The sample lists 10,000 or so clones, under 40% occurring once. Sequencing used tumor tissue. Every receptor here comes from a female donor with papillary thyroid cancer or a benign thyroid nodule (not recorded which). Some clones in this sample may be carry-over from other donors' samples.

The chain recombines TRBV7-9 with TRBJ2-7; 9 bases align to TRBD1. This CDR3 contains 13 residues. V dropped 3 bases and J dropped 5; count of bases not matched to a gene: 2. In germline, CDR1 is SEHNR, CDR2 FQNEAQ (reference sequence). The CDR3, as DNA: TGTGCCAGCAGCTTCGGACAGGGGAACGAGCAGTACTTC. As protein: CASSFGQGNEQYF.

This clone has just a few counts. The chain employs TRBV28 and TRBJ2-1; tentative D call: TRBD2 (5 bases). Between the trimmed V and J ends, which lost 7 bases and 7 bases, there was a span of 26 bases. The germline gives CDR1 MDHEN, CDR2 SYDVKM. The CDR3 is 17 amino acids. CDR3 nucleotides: TGTGCCAGCACCGACCGACTCGGGATTGTAGTTCTGAATGAGCAGTTCTTC. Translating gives CASTDRLGIVVLNEQFF.

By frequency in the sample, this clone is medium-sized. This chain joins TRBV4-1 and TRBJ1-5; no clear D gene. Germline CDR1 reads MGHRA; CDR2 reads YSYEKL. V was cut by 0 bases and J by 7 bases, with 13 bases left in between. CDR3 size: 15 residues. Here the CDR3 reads CASSQDRAAGQPQHF. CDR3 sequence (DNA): TGCGCCAGCAGCCAAGATCGAGCGGCCGGGCAGCCCCAGCATTTT.

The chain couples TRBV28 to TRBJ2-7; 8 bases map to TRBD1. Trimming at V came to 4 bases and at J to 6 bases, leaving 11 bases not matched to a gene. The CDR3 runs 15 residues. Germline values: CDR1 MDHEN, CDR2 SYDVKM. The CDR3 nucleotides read TGTGCCAGCAGTTCTAGGACAGGGCCCTACAGCGAGCAGTACTTC. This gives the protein CASSSRTGPYSEQYF.

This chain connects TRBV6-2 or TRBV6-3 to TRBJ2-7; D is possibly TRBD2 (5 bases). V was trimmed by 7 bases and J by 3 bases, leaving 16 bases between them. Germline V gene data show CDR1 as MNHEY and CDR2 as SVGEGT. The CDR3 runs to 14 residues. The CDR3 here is CASTTDGVLYEQYF. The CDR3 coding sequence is TGTGCCAGCACCACGGACGGGGTACTCTACGAGCAGTACTTC.